The 26 T cell receptor beta chains listed next were all sequenced from one sample in a study of OX40 agonist ivuxolimab in advanced cancers. Here immunoSEQ multiplex PCR was the method, and the copy in TCRdb shows in-frame clones only, minus some. The data show around 67,000 clones, approximately 90% seen once. The sample consisted of CD4+ or CD8+ T cells sorted from blood, taken in a trial of the OX40 agonist ivuxolimab. These receptors were obtained from an adult with an advanced solid tumor such as melanoma, head and neck, liver or kidney cancer.

The chain combines TRBV15 with TRBJ1-4, with TRBD1 matching over 7 bases. Germline V gives CDR1 LNHNV, CDR2 YYDKDF (reference sequence). This CDR3 has 15 residues. With 0 bases clipped from V and 8 bases from J, the junction kept 6 bases outside the gene matches. This CDR3 reads CATSRDRQGREKLFF. The CDR3 DNA is TGTGCCACCAGCAGAGACCGACAGGGAAGGGAAAAACTGTTTTTT.

The count of this clone is one. The chain combines TRBV10-3 with TRBJ2-1; the match to TRBD1 covers 8 bases. This CDR3 has 12 amino acids. V was clipped by 10 bases and J by 5 bases; unmatched bases: 4. Germline assignment: CDR1 ENHRY and CDR2 SYGVKD. The CDR3 DNA is TGTGCCACCAAGGACAGGGACAATGAGCAGTTCTTC. It is translated as CATKDRDNEQFF.

V is TRBV7-8 and J is TRBJ2-1; possibly TRBD1 for D (7 bases). Trimming removed 3 bases at V and 2 bases at J, with 11 bases between. CDR3 size: 15 residues. Germline loops: CDR1 SGHVS, CDR2 FQNEAQ. CDR3 residues: CASSLEGATYNEQFF. Here the CDR3 DNA reads TGTGCCAGCAGCTTGGAGGGGGCTACCTACAATGAGCAGTTCTTC.

The CDR3 region is CASSPLDQPQHF. DNA of the CDR3: TGTGCCAGCAGTCCCCTCGATCAGCCCCAGCATTTT. The chain joins TRBV27 to TRBJ1-5; D not certain. The CDR3 loop spans 12 amino acids. Per germline, CDR1 MNHEY and CDR2 SMNVEV (reference sequence). The V gene lost 5 bases and the J gene lost 5 bases, with 7 bases spanning the gap.

The chain combines TRBV9 with TRBJ2-1; TRBD2 matches 8 bases. This CDR3 spans 16 amino acids. The germline gives CDR1 SGDLS, CDR2 YYNGEE. The ends lost 3 bases at V and 4 bases at J; junction bases unmatched: 9. The CDR3 sequence: CASSESVGGAYNEQFF. The CDR3 DNA reads as TGTGCCAGCAGCGAAAGCGTCGGGGGGGCTTACAATGAGCAGTTCTTC.

The chain has TRBV27 and TRBJ1-1, with 10 positions matching TRBD1. The CDR3 is 16 amino acids. The J segment lost 6 bases and the V segment lost 8 bases, leaving 15 bases of the junction unmatched. CDR1 and CDR2 from the germline V gene are MNHEY and SMNVEV (reference sequence). CDR3 loop: CASATGQGPMGAEAFF. DNA for the CDR3: TGTGCCAGCGCAACGGGACAGGGGCCCATGGGGGCTGAAGCTTTCTTT.

This sequence joins TRBV5-6 and TRBJ2-5, with 9 bases that match TRBD1. The CDR3 has 13 amino acids. In germline, CDR1 is SGHDT, CDR2 YYEEEE. V lost 3 bases and J lost 5; bases outside the gene matches: 2. The CDR3 coding sequence is TGTGCCAGCAGCTGGGGACAGGGTGAGACCCAGTACTTC. This sequence encodes CASSWGQGETQYF.

This clone was seen only once. This chain joins TRBV5-6 and TRBJ1-4, with TRBD1 identical over 9 bases. CDR1 SGHDT and CDR2 YYEEEE come from the germline V gene. The CDR3 is 15 residues long. With V trimmed by 1 base and J by 4 bases, 2 bases remained unmatched. In DNA, the CDR3 is TGTGCCAGCAGCTTGAGGGACAGGGATAATGAAAAACTGTTTTTT. Protein sequence: CASSLRDRDNEKLFF.

The rearrangement joins TRBV29-1 to TRBJ2-1; 8 nucleotides agree with TRBD1. Germline CDR1 reads SQVTM; CDR2 reads ANQGSEA. The CDR3 has 13 residues. The ends lost 3 bases at V and 9 bases at J; junction bases unmatched: 7. The CDR3 sequence: CSVDRGRRSEQFF. The DNA for the CDR3 is TGCAGCGTTGACAGGGGGCGGCGGAGTGAGCAGTTCTTC.

The chain links TRBV4-2 to TRBJ2-5, with D perhaps TRBD1 (8 bases). Germline V CDR1 and CDR2: LGHNA, YNFKEQ. V was shortened by 2 bases and J by 4 bases, with 20 bases between the two germline ends. The CDR3 is 17 amino acids. The CDR3 DNA sequence: TGTGCCAGCAGCCAAACACCCGGACAGGGAGGGGCAGAGACCCAGTACTTC. Protein: CASSQTPGQGGAETQYF.

V and J are TRBV7-9 and TRBJ1-1; D possibly corresponds to TRBD1 (6 bases). Germline V gene data show CDR1 as SEHNR and CDR2 as FQNEAQ (reference sequence). Deletions cut 5 bases from V and 1 base from J, with 11 bases between. There are 14 residues in the CDR3. The CDR3 reads CASSLGQPNTEAFF. The CDR3 DNA reads as TGTGCCAGCAGCCTTGGACAGCCGAACACTGAAGCTTTCTTT.

V and J are TRBV18 and TRBJ2-7, with 7 bases matching TRBD1. CDR3 length equals 13 residues. V lost 5 bases to trimming and J lost 3 bases; unmatched junction nucleotides: 4. Germline V gives CDR1 KGHSH, CDR2 LQKENI. CDR3 amino acids: CASSSNRGYEQYF. DNA of the CDR3: TGTGCCAGCTCATCTAACAGGGGCTACGAGCAGTACTTC.

The chain employs TRBV30 and TRBJ1-4, with D maybe TRBD1 (5 bases). Germline CDR1 reads GTSNPN; CDR2 reads SVGIG (reference sequence). This CDR3 region has 13 residues. Trimming shortened V by 4 bases and J by 7 bases, and 13 bases separated the two germline ends. CDR3: CAWNGAGGEKLFF. CDR3 nucleotides: TGTGCCTGGAATGGGGCGGGAGGTGAAAAACTGTTTTTT. Combining the CDR3 with reference TRBV30 and TRBJ1-4 gives the whole variable domain SQTIHQWPATLVQPVGSPLSLECTVEGTSNPNLYWYRQAAGRGLQLLFYSVGIGQISSEVPQNLSASRPQDRQFILSSKKLLLSDSGFYLCAWNGAGGEKLFFGSGTQLSVL.

The V gene is TRBV5-6, the J gene TRBJ2-5; no clear D gene. V lost 6 bases and J 7 bases, leaving 16 bases between the germline ends. CDR1 is SGHDT, CDR2 YYEEEE, per germline. The CDR3 is made up of 13 amino acids. The DNA for the CDR3 is TGTGCCAGCACCCTAGGTGTATCCTCGACCCAGTACTTC. This codes for CASTLGVSSTQYF. Full variable domain (outside the CDR3, taken from reference TRBV5-6 and TRBJ2-5): DAGVTQSPTHLIKTRGQQVTLRCSPKSGHDTVSWYQQALGQGPQFIFQYYEEEERQRGNFPDRFSGHQFPNYSSELNVNALLLGDSALYLCASTLGVSSTQYFGPGTRLLVL.

The V call is TRBV19, the J call TRBJ2-3, with 8 bases that match TRBD2. The junction had 4 bases not matched to a gene; V was cut back by 9 bases and J by 2 bases. This CDR3 has 13 amino acids. Germline V gives CDR1 LNHDA, CDR2 SQIVND (reference sequence). The CDR3 DNA sequence: TGTGCCAGCGCGGGGGGTGTCACAGATACGCAGTATTTT. It codes for CASAGGVTDTQYF.

The chain carries TRBV27 and TRBJ2-1, with 9 bases identical to TRBD2. Trimming removed 5 bases from V and 8 bases from J; junction bases left unmatched: 4. The CDR3 is 13 residues long. Germline V gene data show CDR1 as MNHEY and CDR2 as SMNVEV (reference sequence). CDR3 residues: CASSSGRFHEQFF. DNA for the CDR3: TGTGCCAGCAGTAGCGGGAGGTTCCATGAGCAGTTCTTC.

The chain is built from TRBV28 and TRBJ1-2; possible D gene TRBD1, 6 bases. Germline CDR1 reads MDHEN; CDR2 reads SYDVKM. The CDR3 contains 12 residues. Trimming took 10 bases from V and 3 from J, leaving 12 bases between them. The CDR3 DNA follows: TGTGCCACAGGGGACAACTACTATGGCTACACCTTC. Its protein is CATGDNYYGYTF.

The chain is built from TRBV7-9 and TRBJ1-2; 7 bases line up with TRBD1. The CDR3 is 15 amino acids. CDR1 SEHNR and CDR2 FQNEAQ come from the germline V gene (reference sequence). J lost 4 bases, V lost 1 base, and 6 bases had no gene match. CDR3 in amino acids: CASSLGQGVTYGYTF. CDR3 bases: TGTGCCAGCAGCTTAGGCCAGGGGGTCACCTATGGCTACACCTTC.

V and J are TRBV25-1 and TRBJ2-7; TRBD2 matches at 8 bases. V shed 2 bases and J 6 bases; nucleotides not matched to a gene: 9. The V gene's germline CDR1 is MGHDK and CDR2 SYGVNS. The CDR3 runs to 15 residues. This CDR3 reads CASSEERAGAGEQYF. CDR3 DNA sequence: TGTGCCAGCAGTGAAGAAAGAGCGGGAGCTGGCGAGCAGTACTTC.

The rearrangement uses TRBV29-1 and TRBJ2-7, with TRBD2 as a possible D gene (5 bases). Germline V gives CDR1 SQVTM, CDR2 ANQGSEA. Trimming left V 5 bases short and J 5 bases short, with 16 bases between. This CDR3 is 13 amino acids long. Written as DNA, the CDR3 is TGCAGCGTTTCTGGACCCACCGGGAACGAGCAGTACTTC. Amino acids: CSVSGPTGNEQYF.

The rearrangement uses TRBV12-5 and TRBJ2-3, with 7 positions matching TRBD1. The CDR3 is 14 amino acids. The germline gives CDR1 LGHNT, CDR2 FRNRAP. V lost 6 bases and J lost 2; bases outside the gene matches: 5. The CDR3 region has the DNA TGTGCTAGTGGCCGGGACAGCAACACAGATACGCAGTATTTT. This sequence encodes CASGRDSNTDTQYF.

The rearrangement uses TRBV6-5 and TRBJ1-2; 7 bases are shared with TRBD1. The CDR3 loop spans 15 amino acids. The V gene's germline CDR1 is MNHEY and CDR2 SVGAGI. The J segment lost 6 bases and the V segment lost 0 bases, leaving 7 bases of the junction unmatched. For the CDR3, the DNA is TGTGCCAGCAGTTACTCGAGGCAGGGGGTGAATGGCTACACCTTC. It specifies CASSYSRQGVNGYTF.

The genes are TRBV20-1 and TRBJ2-7; D is unresolved. There are 11 residues in the CDR3. Germline V gives CDR1 DFQATT, CDR2 SNEGSKA (reference sequence). The ends were cut back, 2 bases at V and 4 bases at J, with 6 bases in the middle. The CDR3 here is CSARKEYEQYF. The CDR3, as DNA: TGCAGTGCTAGAAAGGAGTACGAGCAGTACTTC.

This clone is a singleton in its sample. CDR3 sequence (DNA): TGTGCCAGCAGTTCCCATGACATAGCGGGAGATACAGCTTCCGGCTCCTACAATGAGCAGTTCTTC. This codes for CASSSHDIAGDTASGSYNEQFF. The chain carries TRBV28 and TRBJ2-1; TRBD2 aligns across 9 bases. Germline trimming cut 4 bases from V and 0 bases from J; bases unmatched to any gene: 22. Germline V CDR1 and CDR2: MDHEN, SYDVKM. This CDR3 region has 22 residues.

The rearrangement links TRBV28 to TRBJ2-4, with TRBD1 identical over 9 bases. This CDR3 contains 14 residues. CDR1 and CDR2 (germline): MDHEN, SYDVKM. V was clipped by 4 bases and J by 7 bases; unmatched bases: 5. The CDR3 is CASSSGQGTNIQYF. The CDR3 DNA sequence: TGTGCCAGCAGTTCGGGACAGGGTACGAACATTCAGTACTTC.

This clone came up a few times. The V and J genes are TRBV4-1 and TRBJ2-5; tentatively, D is TRBD2 (6 bases). The CDR3 sequence is 14 residues long. V was clipped by 0 bases and J by 7 bases, with 12 bases between them. The germline CDR1 and CDR2 sequences are MGHRA and YSYEKL. The DNA of the CDR3 is TGCGCCAGCAGCCAAGATCGGAACGGGGGGACCCAGTACTTC. This gives the protein CASSQDRNGGTQYF.